Presented here are 23 T cell receptor beta chains from one specimen sequenced in a study of blood T cell repertoires in COVID-19. Generated by immunoSEQ multiplex PCR, the TCRdb table keeps only in-frame clones and is missing some. The repertoire holds 62,000 or so clones, with 75% to 90% as singletons. The sequenced material came from peripheral blood. The receptors stem from a man aged 45-60 years with acute or convalescent COVID-19.

The chain combines TRBV3-1 (or the pseudogene TRBV3-2) with TRBJ2-6, with 7 bases identical to TRBD1. The CDR3 is made up of 18 amino acids. V was pared by 4 bases and J by 0 bases, with 9 bases of the junction left unmatched. Germline CDR1 and CDR2: LGHDT and YNNKEL (reference sequence). CDR3 amino acids: CASSRHQTGSSGANVLTF. CDR3 sequence (DNA): TGTGCCAGCAGCCGGCACCAGACAGGGAGCTCTGGGGCCAACGTCCTGACTTTC.

The V call is TRBV6-2 or TRBV6-3, the J call TRBJ1-5; 7 bases map to TRBD1. This CDR3 spans 14 amino acids. Germline-derived CDR1 and CDR2 are MNHEY and SVGEGT. The J segment lost 5 bases and the V segment lost 5 bases, leaving 6 bases of the junction unmatched. This CDR3 is CASSPDRAYQPQHF. In nucleotides, the CDR3 is TGTGCCAGCAGTCCCGACAGGGCGTATCAGCCCCAGCATTTT.

DNA for the CDR3: TGTGCCAGTAGTAACAAATTAGCGGGAGGCACAGATACGCAGTATTTT. It codes for CASSNKLAGGTDTQYF. This chain joins TRBV19 and TRBJ2-3; 9 positions agree with TRBD2. J was trimmed by 1 base and V by 4 bases; bases with no gene match: 6. Germline CDR1 and CDR2: LNHDA and SQIVND (reference sequence). CDR3 length: 16 residues.

The gene calls are TRBV9 and TRBJ2-1, with 9 bases matching TRBD1. CDR1 and CDR2 (germline): SGDLS, YYNGEE. V was pared by 7 bases and J by 5 bases, with 7 bases of the junction left unmatched. This CDR3 has 14 amino acids. This CDR3 reads CASVPGQGNNEQFF. Here the CDR3 DNA reads TGTGCCAGCGTACCGGGACAGGGTAACAATGAGCAGTTCTTC.

This chain connects TRBV5-1 to TRBJ2-5, with 12 bases identical to TRBD2. From germline, CDR1 is SGHRS and CDR2 YFSETQ. V was clipped by 0 bases and J by 1 base; unmatched bases: 4. The CDR3 spans 17 residues. The CDR3 nucleotides read TGCGCCAGCAGCTTGGCGGGACTAGCGGGCCCCCAAGAGACCCAGTACTTC. This codes for CASSLAGLAGPQETQYF. Full variable domain (rest looked up from reference TRBV5-1 and TRBJ2-5): KAGVTQTPRYLIKTRGQQVTLSCSPISGHRSVSWYQQTPGQGLQFLFEYFSETQRNKGNFPGRFSGRQFSNSRSEMNVSTLELGDSALYLCASSLAGLAGPQETQYFGPGTRLLVL.

This rearrangement joins TRBV5-1 to TRBJ2-7; perhaps TRBD2 as D (5 bases). This CDR3 contains 16 residues. V lost 2 bases and J lost 5, with 20 bases in between. Germline V CDR1 and CDR2: SGHRS, YFSETQ. The CDR3 loop is CASSLAPSGNGDEQYF. CDR3 DNA: TGCGCCAGCAGCTTAGCGCCCTCCGGGAATGGTGACGAGCAGTACTTC. Full variable domain (rest looked up from reference TRBV5-1 and TRBJ2-7): KAGVTQTPRYLIKTRGQQVTLSCSPISGHRSVSWYQQTPGQGLQFLFEYFSETQRNKGNFPGRFSGRQFSNSRSEMNVSTLELGDSALYLCASSLAPSGNGDEQYFGPGTRLTVT.

This chain uses TRBV2 with TRBJ1-1; maybe TRBD1 (6 bases). V was trimmed by 10 bases and J by 2 bases, leaving 14 bases between them. Germline CDR1 reads SNHLY; CDR2 reads FYNNEI. The CDR3 totals 13 residues. The CDR3 sequence is CATLQGRNTEAFF. The CDR3 coding sequence is TGTGCCACCCTACAGGGTAGAAACACTGAAGCTTTCTTT. The full variable domain, its missing parts supplied by reference TRBV2 and TRBJ1-1, is EPEVTQTPSHQVTQMGQEVILRCVPISNHLYFYWYRQILGQKVEFLVSFYNNEISEKSEIFDDQFSVERPDGSNFTLKIRSTKLEDSAMYFCATLQGRNTEAFFGQGTRLTVV.

This chain connects TRBV5-4 to TRBJ2-6, with 9 bases matching TRBD1. CDR1 is SGHNT and CDR2 is YYREEE in the germline V gene (reference sequence). Trimming took 6 bases from V and 2 from J; bases not matched to a gene: 9. CDR3 length: 17 amino acids. The CDR3 bases are TGTGCCAGCACCAAACAGGGGGCGGTGGCTGGGGCCAACGTCCTGACTTTC. Encoded protein: CASTKQGAVAGANVLTF.

The rearrangement links TRBV4-3 to TRBJ2-6, with 9 bases that match TRBD1. The length of the CDR3 is 20 residues. Germline lookup yields CDR1 LGHNA and CDR2 YSLEER. V shed 0 bases, J shed 2 bases, and the junction held 11 bases outside the gene matches. CDR3 in amino acids: CASSQDYSGQGYAGANVLTF. CDR3 bases: TGCGCCAGCAGCCAAGATTATTCGGGACAGGGTTACGCTGGGGCCAACGTCCTGACTTTC.

V and J are TRBV10-3 and TRBJ1-3; the match to TRBD1 covers 7 bases. The CDR3 has 16 residues. V gave up 6 bases and J gave up 0 bases; unmatched junction bases: 8. Looked up from germline, CDR1 is ENHRY and CDR2 is SYGVKD. CDR3 sequence: CAISSGTDLSGNTIYF. CDR3 nucleotides: TGTGCCATCAGCTCCGGGACAGACCTCTCTGGAAACACCATATATTTT.

The chain joins TRBV2 to TRBJ1-1; D is uncertain. The germline V and J ends were trimmed by 4 bases and 3 bases, with 12 bases remaining between them. The CDR3 runs to 14 residues. The germline V gene encodes CDR1 SNHLY and CDR2 FYNNEI. CDR3 coding DNA: TGTGCCAGCAGTGCCCGCTCCGGGTACACTGAAGCTTTCTTT. Protein product: CASSARSGYTEAFF.

This CDR3 reads CASRTTGGWYGYTF. The CDR3 DNA sequence: TGTGCCAGCAGGACGACAGGGGGCTGGTATGGCTACACCTTC. V usage is TRBV6-6 and J usage is TRBJ1-2, with TRBD1 matching over 10 bases. After removal of 6 bases from V and 5 bases from J, the junction contained 6 bases not matched to a gene. Germline CDR1 reads MNHNY; CDR2 reads SVGAGI (reference sequence). The length of the CDR3 is 14 residues.

This clone was found once. The rearrangement uses TRBV28 and TRBJ1-6; the D is unclear. V was clipped by 10 bases and J by 9 bases, with 22 bases between them. This CDR3 contains 15 residues. Germline-derived CDR1 and CDR2 are MDHEN and SYDVKM. This CDR3 reads CAIQTGILGGSPLHF. CDR3 nucleotide sequence: TGTGCCATCCAAACCGGGATCCTTGGCGGTTCACCCCTCCACTTT.

The rearrangement joins TRBV24-1 to TRBJ1-5; D gene uncertain. CDR1 and CDR2 from the germline V gene are KGHDR and SFDVKD. This CDR3 is 13 amino acids long. The V gene lost 6 bases and the J gene lost 4 bases, with 9 bases spanning the gap. The CDR3 region is CATSPGWNQPQHF. In DNA, the CDR3 is TGTGCCACCAGTCCGGGATGGAATCAGCCCCAGCATTTT.

This clone has only one observation. The chain links TRBV27 to TRBJ1-5; a possible D gene is TRBD1 (5 bases). The CDR3 runs to 14 residues. The V gene's germline CDR1 is MNHEY and CDR2 SMNVEV (reference sequence). Trimming stripped 5 bases from V and 2 bases from J, with 10 bases between. The CDR3 here is CASSPGLGNQPQHF. CDR3 bases: TGTGCCAGCAGTCCGGGACTAGGCAATCAGCCCCAGCATTTT.

This rearrangement joins TRBV5-5 to TRBJ2-2; D is unclear. Germline-derived CDR1 and CDR2 are SGHKS and YYEKEE (reference sequence). This CDR3 spans 15 amino acids. Trimming left V 0 bases short and J 2 bases short, with 8 bases between. The CDR3 here is CASSLVLFNTGELFF. The CDR3 coding sequence is TGTGCCAGCAGCTTGGTCCTATTTAACACCGGGGAGCTGTTTTTT. Variable domain in full (rest from reference TRBV5-5 and TRBJ2-2): DAGVTQSPTHLIKTRGQQVTLRCSPISGHKSVSWYQQVLGQGPQFIFQYYEKEERGRGNFPDRFSARQFPNYSSELNVNALLLGDSALYLCASSLVLFNTGELFFGEGSRLTVL.

The J gene is TRBJ2-3, the V gene TRBV12-5; the D gene is possibly TRBD1 (5 bases). The CDR3 totals 14 residues. Looked up from germline, CDR1 is LGHNT and CDR2 is FRNRAP. V shed 1 base and J shed 3 bases, with 8 bases lying between them. CDR3 DNA: TGTGCTAGTGGTTTGGGTCAGGGAACAGATACGCAGTATTTT. Its translation: CASGLGQGTDTQYF. The full variable domain, in which reference TRBV12-5 and TRBJ2-3 provide the parts outside the CDR3, is DARVTQTPRHKVTEMGQEVTMRCQPILGHNTVFWYRQTMMQGLELLAYFRNRAPLDDSGMPKDRFSAEMPDATLATLKIQPSEPRDSAVYFCASGLGQGTDTQYFGPGTRLTVL.

J is TRBJ1-3 and V is TRBV5-6, with 9 positions matching TRBD1. Germline V gene sequence: CDR1 SGHDT, CDR2 YYEEEE. V shed 4 bases and J 4 bases; nucleotides not matched to a gene: 9. CDR3 length equals 16 residues. CDR3 amino acids: CASSRRDRAPGNTIYF. In nucleotides, the CDR3 is TGTGCCAGCAGCCGCCGGGACAGGGCGCCAGGAAACACCATATATTTT.

Here the CDR3 reads CATSTWDINQPQHF. The CDR3 DNA sequence: TGTGCCACCAGCACTTGGGACATCAATCAGCCCCAGCATTTT. The J gene is TRBJ1-5, the V gene TRBV24-1, with a weak D call TRBD1 (6 bases). Trimming cost V 7 bases and J 3 bases, with 12 bases left between them. Per the germline V gene, CDR1 is KGHDR and CDR2 is SFDVKD. This CDR3 spans 14 amino acids.

The chain couples TRBV11-1 to TRBJ2-7, with 9 positions matching TRBD2. This CDR3 has 14 amino acids. Germline CDR1 is SGHAT and CDR2 is FQDESV (reference sequence). The V gene end was trimmed by 4 bases and the J gene end by 5 bases; junction bases not matched to a gene: 6. The CDR3 here is CASSSRRTSDEQYF. The CDR3 coding sequence is TGTGCCAGCAGCTCCAGAAGGACTAGCGACGAGCAGTACTTC.

The chain couples TRBV4-3 to TRBJ1-4; D is possibly TRBD1 (5 bases). Germline CDR1 and CDR2: LGHNA and YSLEER. Between the trimmed V and J ends, which lost 2 bases and 8 bases, there was a span of 12 bases. The CDR3 has 14 amino acids. For the CDR3, the DNA is TGCGCCAGCAGCCAAAAGGGGTTCGGGGAAAAACTGTTTTTT. It codes for CASSQKGFGEKLFF.

V gene TRBV19 combines with J gene TRBJ1-1, with D perhaps TRBD1 (6 bases). The CDR3 totals 13 residues. V lost 6 bases, J lost 2 bases, and 10 bases lay in between. Germline lookup yields CDR1 LNHDA and CDR2 SQIVND (reference sequence). The CDR3 loop reads CASRGTRNTEAFF. Written as DNA, the CDR3 is TGTGCCAGTAGAGGGACACGAAACACTGAAGCTTTCTTT.

The chain uses TRBV6-5 and TRBJ1-3, with no clear D. V lost 6 bases, J lost 4 bases, and 13 bases lay in between. CDR1 is MNHEY and CDR2 is SVGAGI in the germline V gene. The CDR3 extends over 14 amino acids. The CDR3 nucleotides are TGTGCCAGCAGGGCCCCACAGTCAGGAAACACCATATATTTT. As protein: CASRAPQSGNTIYF.